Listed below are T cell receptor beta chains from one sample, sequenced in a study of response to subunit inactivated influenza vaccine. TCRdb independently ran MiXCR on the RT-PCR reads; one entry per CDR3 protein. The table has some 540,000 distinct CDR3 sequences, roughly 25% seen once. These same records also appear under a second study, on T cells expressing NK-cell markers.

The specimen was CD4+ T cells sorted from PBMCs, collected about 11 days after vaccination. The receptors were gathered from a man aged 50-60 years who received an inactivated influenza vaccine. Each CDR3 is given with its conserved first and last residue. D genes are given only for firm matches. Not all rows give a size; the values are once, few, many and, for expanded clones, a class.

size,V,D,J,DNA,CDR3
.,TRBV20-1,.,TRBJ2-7,TGCAGTGCTATGGACCCAGGGTCCTACGAGCAGTACTTC,CSAMDPGSYEQYF
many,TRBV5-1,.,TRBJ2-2,TGCGCCAGCAGCCCGGACAGCGCGGCCACCGGGGAGCTGTTTTTT,CASSPDSAATGELFF
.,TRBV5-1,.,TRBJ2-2,TGCGCCAGCAGCCCATATATCAGGGGAATGAACACCGGGGAGCTGTTTTTT,CASSPYIRGMNTGELFF
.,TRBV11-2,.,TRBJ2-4,TGTGCCAGCAGCCTAGGGCAGGAAGACATTCAGTACTTC,CASSLGQEDIQYF
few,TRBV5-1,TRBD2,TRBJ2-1,TGCGCCAGCAGCCGAAATCTAGCGGGAAATGATGAGCAGTTCTTC,CASSRNLAGNDEQFF
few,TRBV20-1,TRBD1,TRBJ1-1,TGCAGTGCCCTGGGGACAGCTAGAGGGACTGAAGCTTTCTTT,CSALGTARGTEAFF
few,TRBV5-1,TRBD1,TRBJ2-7,TGCGCCAGCAGGGAATTGGGACAGGAGGTGAACGAGCAGTACTTC,CASRELGQEVNEQYF
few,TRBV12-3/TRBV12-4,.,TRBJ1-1,TGTGCCAGCAGTTTTACTCCAGGAGTGAACACTGAAGCTTTCTTT,CASSFTPGVNTEAFF
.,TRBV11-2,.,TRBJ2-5,TGTGCCAGCAGCTTAGATTTTAAAGAGACCCAGTACTTC,CASSLDFKETQYF
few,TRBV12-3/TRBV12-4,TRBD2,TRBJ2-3,TGTGCCAGCAGTTTGGGATTAGCGGGAGAGGGAGATACGCAGTATTTT,CASSLGLAGEGDTQYF
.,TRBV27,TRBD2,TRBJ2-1,TGTGCCAGCAAAATAGCGGGAGTAAGGAATGAGCAGTTCTTC,CASKIAGVRNEQFF
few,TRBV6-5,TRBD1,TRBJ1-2,TGTGCCAGCAGTTACCCGACAGGGGAGAACGGCTACACCTTC,CASSYPTGENGYTF
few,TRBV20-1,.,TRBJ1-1,TGCAGTGCGCGGAGGAACACTGAAGCTTTCTTT,CSARRNTEAFF
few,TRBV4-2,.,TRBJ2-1,TGTGCCAGCAGCCACTCCCTCCTGAGTTTTGGAGCCGACAATGAGCAGTTCTTC,CASSHSLLSFGADNEQFF
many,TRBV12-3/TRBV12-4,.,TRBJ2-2,TGTGCCAGCACCTGGACATGGGGCGGGGAGCTGTTTTTT,CASTWTWGGELFF
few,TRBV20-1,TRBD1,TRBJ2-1,TGCAGTGCTAGACGGACAGGGGTGGGTGAGCAGTTCTTC,CSARRTGVGEQFF
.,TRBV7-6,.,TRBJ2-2,TGTGCCAGCAGCTTAGATAGGTATATCTCAACTGGGGAGCTGTTTTTT,CASSLDRYISTGELFF
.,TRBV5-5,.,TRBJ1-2,TGTGCCAGCAGCTTGGTCTTGCTCTATGGCTACACCTTC,CASSLVLLYGYTF
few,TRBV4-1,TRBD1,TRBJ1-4,TGCGCCAGCAGGAAAAACAGGGGACCTAATGAAAAACTGTTTTTT,CASRKNRGPNEKLFF
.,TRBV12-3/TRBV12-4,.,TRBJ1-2,TGTGCCAGCCTGGGCCTAGCTAACTATGGCTACACCTTC,CASLGLANYGYTF
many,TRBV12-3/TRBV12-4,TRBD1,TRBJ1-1,TGTGCCAGCAGCCCGACAGGGTACACTGAAGCTTTCTTT,CASSPTGYTEAFF
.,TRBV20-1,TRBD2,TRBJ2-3,TGCAGTGCCCTTTTCCCCCTAGCGGGAGGTGATACGCAGTATTTT,CSALFPLAGGDTQYF
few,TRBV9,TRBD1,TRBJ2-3,TGTGCCAGCAGCGCAAAGCCACAGGGGTGGACAGATACGCAGTATTTT,CASSAKPQGWTDTQYF
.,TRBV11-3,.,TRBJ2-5,TGTGCCAGCAGCTTAGGGTCAACGACTGGCCAAGAGACCCAGTACTTC,CASSLGSTTGQETQYF
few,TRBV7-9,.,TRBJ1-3,TGTGCCAGCAGCTTAATGTCAGGACCCTCTGGAAACACCATATATTTT,CASSLMSGPSGNTIYF
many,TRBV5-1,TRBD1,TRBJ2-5,TGCGCCAGCAGCTTGGGATTTAACAGGGGTCAAGAGACCCAGTACTTC,CASSLGFNRGQETQYF
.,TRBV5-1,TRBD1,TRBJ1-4,TGCGCCAGCACCACCGGGACAGGGGACGAAAAACTGTTTTTT,CASTTGTGDEKLFF
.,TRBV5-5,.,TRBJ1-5,TGTGCCAGCAGCTTTTTAGGGGCTAATCAGCCCCAGCATTTT,CASSFLGANQPQHF
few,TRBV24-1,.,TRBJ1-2,TGTGCCACCAGTGGGGGGGATGGCTACACCTTC,CATSGGDGYTF
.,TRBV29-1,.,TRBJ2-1,TGCAGCGCAAATATCAATGAGCAGTTCTTC,CSANINEQFF
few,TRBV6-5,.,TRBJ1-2,TGTGCCAGCAGTCCCTCGAAGGCTAACTATGGCTACACCTTC,CASSPSKANYGYTF
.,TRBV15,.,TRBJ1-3,TGTGCCACCAGCAGAGATTGGCAGCCCCTCTCTGGAAACACCATATATTTT,CATSRDWQPLSGNTIYF
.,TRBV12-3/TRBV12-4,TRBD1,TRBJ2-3,TGTGCCAGCAGTGTGGGCGCTACAGGGGCCAGAACAGATACGCAGTATTTT,CASSVGATGARTDTQYF
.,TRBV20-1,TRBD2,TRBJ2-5,TGCAGTGCTACTTCGATAAGCGGGGGGGCCAAGACCCAGTACTTC,CSATSISGGAKTQYF
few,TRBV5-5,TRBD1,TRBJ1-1,TGTGCCAGCAGCTTGGGGACAGGGGGCTTTACTGAAGCTTTCTTT,CASSLGTGGFTEAFF
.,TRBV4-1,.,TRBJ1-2,TGCGCCAGCAGCCAAGTTCCGGGGGACTATGGCTACACCTTC,CASSQVPGDYGYTF
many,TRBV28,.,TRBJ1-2,TGTGCCAGCACTATCCCTTGGGGCGACTATGGCTACACCTTC,CASTIPWGDYGYTF
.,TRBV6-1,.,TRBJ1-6,TGTGCCAGCAGCCCCGGGACGGAAAATAATTCACCCCTCCACTTT,CASSPGTENNSPLHF
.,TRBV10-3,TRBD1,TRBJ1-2,TGTGCCCTAGGGACAGCGAGCAACTATGGCTACACCTTC,CALGTASNYGYTF